Sequencing of this T cell receptor beta chain was carried out in a study of CD8 T cells in ankylosing spondylitis. Via MiXCR, TCRdb re-called the 5' RACE reads, giving one row per CDR3 protein. The sample lists a few hundred thousand distinct CDR3 sequences, about 10% occurring once. The CDR3 has 13 residues. Germline CDR1 MNHEY, CDR2 SVGAGI. Trimming took off 7 bases at V and 5 bases at J, with 14 bases between the two ends. Input material: blood, either unsorted or a sorted T cell fraction (not recorded which). This receptor was identified in a male donor with ankylosing spondylitis or in good health (not recorded which). V usage is TRBV6-5 and J usage is TRBJ1-2; tentatively, D is TRBD1 (5 bases). The CDR3 is CASNKRGGYGYTF. CDR3 sequence (DNA): TGTGCCAGCAACAAGAGGGGTGGTTATGGCTACACCTTC.